The rows below give T cell receptor beta chains drawn from one sample of a study of control samples from healthy donors and cancer patients. Generated by immunoSEQ multiplex PCR, the TCRdb table keeps only in-frame clones and is missing some. The sample contains approximately 150,000 clones, about 94% of which appear only once. Sequenced sample: blood. The receptor set was obtained from a woman in her twenties or thirties in good health. Both conserved end residues are part of each CDR3. The order of the fields is D gene, V gene, clone size, J gene, CDR3 protein, CDR3 DNA. The D gene is left open where the match is weak. Not every row has a clone size; where given, it reads once, few, many or a size class.

d_gene: NA
v_gene: TRBV2
abundance: once
j_gene: TRBJ2-7
CDR3aa: CASRSAVDYIYEQYF
CDR3nt: TGTGCCAGCAGAAGTGCGGTAGACTACATCTACGAGCAGTACTTC

d_gene: NA
v_gene: TRBV14
abundance: NA
j_gene: TRBJ2-2
CDR3aa: CASSQIAGRHTGELFF
CDR3nt: TGTGCCAGCAGCCAAATTGCAGGGCGTCACACCGGGGAGCTGTTTTTT

d_gene: NA
v_gene: TRBV10-3
abundance: NA
j_gene: TRBJ1-1
CDR3aa: CAIKGLNTEAFF
CDR3nt: TGTGCCATTAAAGGACTGAACACTGAAGCTTTCTTT

d_gene: NA
v_gene: TRBV11-2
abundance: NA
j_gene: TRBJ2-7
CDR3aa: CASSLPMGAAYEQYF
CDR3nt: TGTGCCAGCAGCTTACCTATGGGGGCAGCCTACGAGCAGTACTTC

d_gene: NA
v_gene: TRBV28
abundance: NA
j_gene: TRBJ1-1
CDR3aa: CASSLEQGPGMNTEAFF
CDR3nt: TGTGCCAGCAGTTTGGAACAGGGACCCGGGATGAACACTGAAGCTTTCTTT

d_gene: NA
v_gene: TRBV4-2
abundance: NA
j_gene: TRBJ1-5
CDR3aa: CASSQEDGEGDQPQHF
CDR3nt: TGTGCCAGCAGCCAAGAGGACGGGGAGGGAGACCAGCCCCAGCATTTT

d_gene: TRBD2
v_gene: TRBV6-6
abundance: NA
j_gene: TRBJ2-7
CDR3aa: CASSKTSGAYEQYF
CDR3nt: TGTGCCAGCAGTAAGACTAGCGGGGCCTACGAGCAGTACTTC

d_gene: TRBD2
v_gene: TRBV7-9
abundance: NA
j_gene: TRBJ2-7
CDR3aa: CASSFGLAGRPYEQYF
CDR3nt: TGTGCCAGCAGCTTTGGCCTAGCGGGACGACCCTACGAGCAGTACTTC

d_gene: NA
v_gene: TRBV6-1
abundance: NA
j_gene: TRBJ1-6
CDR3aa: CASSEGWDNNSPLHF
CDR3nt: TGTGCCAGCAGTGAAGGGTGGGACAATAATTCACCCCTCCACTTT

d_gene: NA
v_gene: TRBV28
abundance: NA
j_gene: TRBJ1-5
CDR3aa: CASSYPSSRGALRGNQPQHF
CDR3nt: TGTGCCAGCAGTTATCCGTCCTCAAGAGGGGCCCTGAGGGGCAATCAGCCCCAGCATTTT

d_gene: NA
v_gene: TRBV5-4
abundance: NA
j_gene: TRBJ2-5
CDR3aa: CASSLHNQETQYF
CDR3nt: TGTGCCAGCAGCTTGCACAACCAAGAGACCCAGTACTTC